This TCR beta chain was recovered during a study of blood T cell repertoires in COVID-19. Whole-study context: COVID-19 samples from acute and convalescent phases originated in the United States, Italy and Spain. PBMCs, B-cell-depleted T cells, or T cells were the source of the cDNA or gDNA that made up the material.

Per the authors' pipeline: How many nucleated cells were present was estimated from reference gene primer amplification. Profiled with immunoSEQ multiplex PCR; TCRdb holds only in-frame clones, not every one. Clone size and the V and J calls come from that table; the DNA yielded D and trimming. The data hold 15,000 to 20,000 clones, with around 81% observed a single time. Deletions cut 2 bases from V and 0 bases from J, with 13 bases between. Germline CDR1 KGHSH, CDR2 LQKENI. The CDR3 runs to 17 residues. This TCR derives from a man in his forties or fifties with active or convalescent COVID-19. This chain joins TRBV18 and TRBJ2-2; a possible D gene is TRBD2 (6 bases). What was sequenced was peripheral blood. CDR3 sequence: CASSPRLAPANTGELFF. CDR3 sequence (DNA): TGTGCCAGCTCACCAAGGCTAGCGCCCGCGAACACCGGGGAGCTGTTTTTT.